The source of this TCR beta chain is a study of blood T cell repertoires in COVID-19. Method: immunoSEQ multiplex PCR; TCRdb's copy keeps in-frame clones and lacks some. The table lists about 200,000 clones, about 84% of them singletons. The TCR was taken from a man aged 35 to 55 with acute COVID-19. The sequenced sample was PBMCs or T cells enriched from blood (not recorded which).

CDR3 in amino acids: CASSQDPGGESVWGTDTQYF. For the CDR3, the DNA is TGTGCCAGCAGCCAAGATCCAGGGGGTGAATCCGTCTGGGGCACAGATACGCAGTATTTT. The chain carries TRBV3-1 (or the pseudogene TRBV3-2) and TRBJ2-3; 7 nucleotides line up with TRBD1. Germline V CDR1 and CDR2: LGHDT, YNNKEL (reference sequence). The ends lost 0 bases at V and 1 base at J; junction bases unmatched: 16. The length of the CDR3 is 20 residues.